The entry below gives a single TCR beta chain sequence along with its context. Its target is unknown. Primers for the PCR totalled 60 Vbeta and 13 Jbeta. Profiling relied on immunoSEQ multiplex PCR, and the TCRdb table lists in-frame clones only, not all of them. The sample holds some 270,000 clones, nearly 95% seen once. These data originate in a study of cytomegalovirus exposure and HLA in healthy donors. Notes on the study in general: Presence/absence analyses supposed approximately even sequencing depth among donors.

The CDR3 runs to 14 residues. The V end lost 3 bases, the J end lost 6 bases, and 13 bases lay between the germline ends. Germline V gives CDR1 PRHDT, CDR2 FYEKMQ (reference sequence). The chain couples TRBV13 to TRBJ2-3; D is unclear. Sequenced: PBMCs. This receptor was obtained from a girl aged 2-10 years in good health and CMV-seronegative. CDR3 coding DNA: TGTGCCAGCAGCTTGCCCTCTAACGCGGATACGCAGTATTTT. Amino acid sequence: CASSLPSNADTQYF. The full variable domain, with the rest looked up from reference TRBV13 and TRBJ2-3, is AAGVIQSPRHLIKEKRETATLKCYPIPRHDTVYWYQQGPGQDPQFLISFYEKMQSDKGSIPDRFSAQQFSDYHSELNMSSLELGDSALYFCASSLPSNADTQYFGPGTRLTVL.